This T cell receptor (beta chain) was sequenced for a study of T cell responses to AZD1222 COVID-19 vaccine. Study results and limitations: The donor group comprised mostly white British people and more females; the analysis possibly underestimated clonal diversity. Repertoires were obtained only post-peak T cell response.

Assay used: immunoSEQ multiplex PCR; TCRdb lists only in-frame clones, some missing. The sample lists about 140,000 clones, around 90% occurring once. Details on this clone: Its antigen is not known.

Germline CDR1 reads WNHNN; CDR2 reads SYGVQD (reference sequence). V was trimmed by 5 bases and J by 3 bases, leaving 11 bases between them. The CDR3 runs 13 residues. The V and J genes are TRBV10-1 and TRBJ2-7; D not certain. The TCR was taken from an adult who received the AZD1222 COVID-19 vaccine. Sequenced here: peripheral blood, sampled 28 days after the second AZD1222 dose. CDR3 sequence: CASSPRSNYEQYF. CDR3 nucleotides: TGCGCCAGCAGTCCGAGGTCCAACTACGAGCAGTACTTC.